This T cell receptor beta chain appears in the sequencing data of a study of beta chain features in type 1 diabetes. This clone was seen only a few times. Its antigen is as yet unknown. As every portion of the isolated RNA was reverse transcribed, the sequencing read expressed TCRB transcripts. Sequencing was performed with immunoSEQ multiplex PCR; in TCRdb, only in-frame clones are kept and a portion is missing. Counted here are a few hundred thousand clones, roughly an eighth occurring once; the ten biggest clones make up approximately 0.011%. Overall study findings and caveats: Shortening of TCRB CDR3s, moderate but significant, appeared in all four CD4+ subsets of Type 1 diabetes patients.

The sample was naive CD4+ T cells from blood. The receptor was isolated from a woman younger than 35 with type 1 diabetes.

In DNA, the CDR3 is TGTGCCAGCGCGGAGGGGGACAGGGCACTCCTGAGGGCCAACGTCCTGACTTTC. This gives the protein CASAEGDRALLRANVLTF. The chain recombines TRBV2 with TRBJ2-6, with 9 nucleotides matching TRBD1. V shed 8 bases, J shed 5 bases, and the junction held 16 bases outside the gene matches. Germline V gene data show CDR1 as SNHLY and CDR2 as FYNNEI. The CDR3 extends over 18 amino acids.